Detailed here is one TCR beta chain. The antigen remains undetermined. The CDR3 runs to 13 residues. The V and J ends lost 8 bases and 2 bases respectively, with 12 bases between them. From germline, CDR1 is LNHDA and CDR2 SQIVND (reference sequence). Via MiXCR, TCRdb re-called the reads, giving one row per CDR3 protein. The data show roughly 350,000 distinct CDR3 sequences, approximately 30% seen once. The data stem from a study of T cell repertoires in cytomegalovirus infection. The starting material was cultured PBMCs, obtained from culture after CMV antigen stimulation. This receptor was identified in a human donor in good health (CMV status not recorded). Some clones in this sample may be carry-over from other donors' samples. The chain joins TRBV19 to TRBJ1-1; D call uncertain. CDR3 amino acids: CASHMKGNTEAFF. The CDR3 coding sequence is TGTGCCAGTCACATGAAAGGTAACACTGAAGCTTTCTTT.